The rows below give T cell receptor beta chains drawn from one sample of a study of identical twins. TCRdb passed the 5' RACE reads through MiXCR, listing each CDR3 protein once. The sample shows 400,000 to 550,000 distinct CDR3 sequences, approximately 24% of them seen only once. The same sample was also used in a study of T cells expressing NK-cell markers.

Sequences were obtained from CD4+ T cells sorted from blood. These TCRs come from a young woman in good health. Both conserved end residues are part of each CDR3. The D gene is left open where the match is weak. Size is stated for part of the rows, as once, few or many counts, or as a class when the clone is expanded.

TRBV2	TRBJ2-7	TRBD2	NA	CAGLADSSYEQYF	TGTGCCGGACTAGCGGACAGCTCCTACGAGCAGTACTTC
TRBV5-1	TRBJ1-1	NA	few	CASRRPPEDTEAFF	TGCGCCAGCCGTCGGCCTCCGGAGGACACTGAAGCTTTCTTT
TRBV15	TRBJ2-1	NA	few	CATSRDLSDEQFF	TGTGCCACCAGCAGAGATCTGAGCGATGAGCAGTTCTTC
TRBV5-1	TRBJ1-1	NA	NA	CASSEQERGITEAFF	TGCGCCAGCAGTGAACAGGAGCGGGGGATCACTGAAGCTTTCTTT
TRBV7-8	TRBJ2-5	NA	few	CASSPIRIQETQYF	TGTGCCAGCAGCCCCATCAGGATCCAAGAGACCCAGTACTTC
TRBV3-1	TRBJ1-2	NA	NA	CASSQDVRWSGDGYTF	TGTGCCAGCAGCCAAGATGTCAGGTGGTCAGGGGATGGCTACACCTTC
TRBV7-2	TRBJ2-5	TRBD1	NA	CASSLFGDRGETQYF	TGTGCCAGCAGCTTATTCGGGGACAGGGGTGAGACCCAGTACTTC
TRBV12-3/TRBV12-4	TRBJ1-1	NA	many	CASSLQGNTEAFF	TGTGCCAGCAGCTTACAGGGGAACACTGAAGCTTTCTTT
TRBV7-9	TRBJ1-3	NA	few	CASSSPPTGGNTIYF	TGTGCCAGCAGCTCCCCCCCGACAGGTGGAAACACCATATATTTT
TRBV19	TRBJ2-5	TRBD2	once	CASSINGLAGEETQYF	TGTGCCAGTAGTATCAATGGACTAGCGGGAGAAGAGACCCAGTACTTC
TRBV5-1	TRBJ1-1	NA	few	CASSLGHMNTEAFF	TGCGCCAGCAGCTTAGGACATATGAACACTGAAGCTTTCTTT
TRBV5-5	TRBJ2-7	TRBD1	NA	CASSDGTVIYEQYF	TGTGCCAGCAGCGACGGGACAGTCATCTACGAGCAGTACTTC
TRBV12-3/TRBV12-4	TRBJ2-1	NA	NA	CASTQWVISYNEQFF	TGTGCCAGCACCCAGTGGGTGATCTCCTACAATGAGCAGTTCTTC
TRBV5-6	TRBJ2-3	TRBD2	NA	CASSSLAGGPGTDTQYF	TGTGCCAGCAGCTCCCTAGCGGGAGGGCCGGGGACAGATACGCAGTATTTT
TRBV29-1	TRBJ2-4	TRBD1	few	CSVEDRRTGTGNIQYF	TGCAGCGTTGAAGATAGGCGGACAGGCACAGGAAACATTCAGTACTTC
TRBV2	TRBJ2-1	NA	NA	CASSESVNEQFF	TGTGCCAGCAGTGAGTCCGTCAATGAGCAGTTCTTC
TRBV7-2	TRBJ2-7	NA	NA	CASSLEGPQYF	TGTGCCAGCAGCTTAGAGGGCCCGCAGTACTTC
TRBV12-3/TRBV12-4	TRBJ1-2	TRBD1	NA	CASRDRGAMGYTF	TGTGCCAGCAGGGACAGGGGCGCGATGGGCTACACCTTC
TRBV15	TRBJ2-1	NA	NA	CATSRANAAWEQFF	TGTGCCACCAGCAGGGCAAACGCGGCTTGGGAGCAGTTCTTC
TRBV2	TRBJ2-5	NA	NA	CASSILPETQYF	TGTGCCAGCAGTATCCTTCCCGAGACCCAGTACTTC
TRBV27	TRBJ2-2	NA	NA	CASRNTGRYTGELFF	TGTGCCAGCCGAAATACAGGGAGGTACACCGGGGAGCTGTTTTTT
TRBV20-1	TRBJ2-3	NA	NA	CSAREGRLTDTQYF	TGCAGTGCTAGAGAAGGGCGGCTCACAGATACGCAGTATTTT
TRBV18	TRBJ2-1	NA	NA	CASSPPYREHEQFF	TGTGCCAGCTCACCACCTTACAGGGAACATGAGCAGTTCTTC
TRBV5-1	TRBJ2-7	TRBD2	NA	CASSYAGEPYEQYF	TGCGCCAGCAGCTACGCGGGAGAACCCTACGAGCAGTACTTC
TRBV5-1	TRBJ1-2	NA	few	CASSPQGKGYTF	TGCGCCAGCAGCCCGCAAGGGAAAGGCTACACCTTC
TRBV9	TRBJ2-5	NA	NA	CASSVSGEETQYF	TGTGCCAGCAGCGTTAGCGGCGAAGAGACCCAGTACTTC
TRBV29-1	TRBJ2-5	NA	many	CSAGHLQETQYF	TGCAGCGCTGGACACCTGCAAGAGACCCAGTACTTC
TRBV7-2	TRBJ1-5	NA	many	CASSLGGYQPQHF	TGTGCCAGCAGTCTAGGGGGGTATCAGCCCCAGCATTTT
TRBV6-5	TRBJ2-3	NA	once	CASSYSSGGSTDTQYF	TGTGCCAGCAGTTACTCTTCCGGGGGAAGCACAGATACGCAGTATTTT
TRBV5-1	TRBJ2-3	NA	many	CASSSGGASAFTDTQYF	TGCGCCAGCAGCTCCGGTGGGGCTAGCGCCTTCACAGATACGCAGTATTTT
TRBV5-1	TRBJ2-2	TRBD2	NA	CASSPTTSGRSGELFF	TGCGCCAGCAGCCCTACGACTAGCGGGAGATCCGGGGAGCTGTTTTTT
TRBV12-3/TRBV12-4	TRBJ2-3	TRBD2	many	CASSLGLAGGTDTQYF	TGTGCCAGCAGCTTAGGGCTAGCGGGAGGCACAGATACGCAGTATTTT
TRBV3-1	TRBJ2-1	NA	NA	CASSPEGLRARSNEQFF	TGTGCCAGCAGCCCAGAGGGTTTAAGGGCGAGGTCGAATGAGCAGTTCTTC
TRBV3-1	TRBJ2-7	NA	once	CACSQVGRGSYEQYF	TGTGCCTGCAGCCAAGTGGGCAGAGGAAGCTACGAGCAGTACTTC
TRBV20-1	TRBJ2-7	TRBD2	NA	CSASKTSGGYQQYF	TGCAGTGCTTCAAAAACTAGCGGGGGGTACCAGCAGTACTTC
TRBV20-1	TRBJ2-7	TRBD2	NA	CSARDQTSGGYEQYF	TGCAGTGCTAGAGATCAGACTAGCGGGGGGTACGAGCAGTACTTC
TRBV9	TRBJ2-2	NA	NA	CASSLGGTHTGELFF	TGTGCCAGCAGCCTCGGGGGAACCCACACCGGGGAGCTGTTTTTT
TRBV29-1	TRBJ2-3	NA	NA	CSVGQGTSTDTQYF	TGCAGCGTTGGCCAGGGGACTAGCACAGATACGCAGTATTTT
TRBV20-1	TRBJ2-3	NA	many	CSARSSTDTQYF	TGCAGCGCCCGCTCTAGCACAGATACGCAGTATTTT
TRBV6-1	TRBJ1-1	NA	NA	CASRIGQNTEAFF	TGTGCCAGCAGGATAGGACAGAACACTGAAGCTTTCTTT
TRBV9	TRBJ2-5	NA	few	CASRRGGEEETQYF	TGTGCCAGCAGGCGTGGCGGGGAGGAGGAGACCCAGTACTTC
TRBV12-3/TRBV12-4	TRBJ2-7	TRBD2	NA	CASSFPSGGYEQYF	TGTGCCAGCAGTTTCCCTAGCGGGGGGTACGAGCAGTACTTC
TRBV20-1	TRBJ1-3	TRBD1	few	CSSTGLAGNTIYF	TGCAGCTCGACAGGGCTCGCTGGAAACACCATATATTTT
TRBV7-8	TRBJ2-2	TRBD2	few	CASSLGLSASGSGTGELFF	TGTGCCAGCAGCTTAGGGCTCTCGGCTAGCGGGAGTGGGACCGGGGAGCTGTTTTTT
TRBV10-3	TRBJ2-2	NA	few	CAITPQVATGELFF	TGTGCCATCACCCCGCAGGTAGCCACCGGGGAGCTGTTTTTT
TRBV29-1	TRBJ1-1	NA	NA	CSVVVAWSTEAFF	TGCAGCGTGGTTGTTGCTTGGTCCACTGAAGCTTTCTTT
TRBV19	TRBJ1-5	NA	few	CASSILNQPQHF	TGTGCCAGTAGTATTCTGAATCAGCCCCAGCATTTT
TRBV20-1	TRBJ2-5	NA	few	CSASANKLGETQYF	TGCAGTGCGTCAGCGAACAAGTTGGGGGAGACCCAGTACTTC
TRBV30	TRBJ2-1	TRBD2	few	CAWSVPPGSGRSYNEQFF	TGTGCCTGGAGTGTCCCACCGGGCAGCGGGAGGTCCTACAATGAGCAGTTCTTC
TRBV5-1	TRBJ2-5	NA	few	CASSLLAGNQETQYF	TGCGCCAGCAGCTTGTTAGCCGGAAATCAAGAGACCCAGTACTTC
TRBV19	TRBJ2-2	TRBD2	few	CASSGLGGSISGELFF	TGTGCCAGTAGTGGTCTCGGCGGGAGTATTTCCGGGGAGCTGTTTTTT
TRBV12-3/TRBV12-4	TRBJ1-2	NA	few	CASSINYGYTF	TGTGCCAGCAGCATTAACTATGGCTACACCTTC
TRBV6-1	TRBJ2-3	NA	NA	CASSDHGTQYF	TGTGCCAGCAGTGACCATGGTACGCAGTATTTT
TRBV9	TRBJ1-1	NA	NA	CASSVAPGTEAFF	TGTGCCAGCAGCGTAGCTCCGGGCACTGAAGCTTTCTTT
TRBV24-1	TRBJ1-1	NA	NA	CATKSEFRGNTEAFF	TGTGCCACCAAAAGTGAATTCAGGGGCAACACTGAAGCTTTCTTT
TRBV4-2	TRBJ1-6	NA	NA	CASSQARNNSPLHF	TGTGCCAGCAGCCAAGCGCGTAACAATTCACCCCTCCACTTT
TRBV20-1	TRBJ2-1	NA	NA	CSALAEEQFF	TGCAGTGCGTTGGCCGAAGAGCAGTTCTTC